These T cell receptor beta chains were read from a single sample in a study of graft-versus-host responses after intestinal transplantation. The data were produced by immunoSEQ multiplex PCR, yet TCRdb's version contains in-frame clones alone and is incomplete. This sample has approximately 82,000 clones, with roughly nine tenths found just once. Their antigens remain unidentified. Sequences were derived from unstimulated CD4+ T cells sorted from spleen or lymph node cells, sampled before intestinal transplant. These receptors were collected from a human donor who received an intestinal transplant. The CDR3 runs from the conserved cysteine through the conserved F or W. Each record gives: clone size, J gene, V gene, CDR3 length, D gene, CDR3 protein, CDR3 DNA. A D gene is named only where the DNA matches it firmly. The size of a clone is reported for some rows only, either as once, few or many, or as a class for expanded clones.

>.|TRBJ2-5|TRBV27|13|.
CASKRGLQETQYF
TGTGCCAGTAAAAGGGGTTTACAAGAGACCCAGTACTTC
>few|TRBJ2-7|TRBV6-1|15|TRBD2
CATKLAGNLDYEQYF
TGTGCCACCAAACTAGCGGGGAATTTGGACTACGAGCAGTACTTC
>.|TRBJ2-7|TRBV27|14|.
CASSSRQPLYEQYF
TGTGCCAGCAGTTCTCGACAGCCCCTCTACGAGCAGTACTTC
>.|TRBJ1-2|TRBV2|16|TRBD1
CASNRRQGARIYGYTF
TGTGCCAGCAACAGACGGCAGGGGGCGCGTATCTATGGCTACACCTTC
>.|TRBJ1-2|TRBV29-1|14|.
CSVEAGRPNYGYTF
TGCAGCGTTGAAGCAGGGAGGCCCAACTATGGCTACACCTTC
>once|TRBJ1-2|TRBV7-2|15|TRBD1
CASSLEGTGSYGYTF
TGTGCCAGCAGCTTAGAAGGGACAGGGAGCTATGGCTACACCTTC
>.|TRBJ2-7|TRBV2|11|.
CASSDKYEQYF
TGTGCCAGCAGTGATAAATACGAGCAGTACTTC
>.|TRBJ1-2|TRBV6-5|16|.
CASSYSRTSTHSGYTF
TGTGCCAGCAGTTACTCAAGGACATCTACTCACTCTGGCTACACCTTC
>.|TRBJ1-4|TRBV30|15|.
CAWMPLGRVYEKLFF
TGTGCCTGGATGCCCTTAGGGAGGGTGTATGAAAAACTGTTTTTT
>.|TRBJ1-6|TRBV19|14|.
CASSIGGGSSPLHF
TGTGCCAGTAGTATAGGGGGGGGTTCTTCACCCCTCCACTTT
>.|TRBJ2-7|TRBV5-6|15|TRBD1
CASSLGFRGLLEQYF
TGTGCCAGCAGCTTGGGCTTCAGGGGGCTTCTCGAGCAGTACTTC
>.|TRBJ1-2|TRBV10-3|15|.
CAISDPYYQSYGYTF
TGTGCCATCAGTGACCCCTATTACCAATCATATGGCTACACCTTC
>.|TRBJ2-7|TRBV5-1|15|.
CASSLSAGASYEQYF
TGCGCCAGCAGCTTGTCTGCGGGGGCCTCCTACGAGCAGTACTTC
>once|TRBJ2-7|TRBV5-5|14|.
CAGSWGRMNYEQYF
TGTGCCGGCAGCTGGGGGCGGATGAACTACGAGCAGTACTTC
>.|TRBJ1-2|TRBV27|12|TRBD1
CASSYRGGGYTF
TGTGCCAGCAGTTACAGGGGAGGAGGCTACACCTTC
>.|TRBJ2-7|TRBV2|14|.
CASRRDTLNYEQYF
TGTGCCAGCCGCCGGGATACCCTTAACTACGAGCAGTACTTC